This T cell receptor (beta chain) was retrieved from a study of CD4 T cell repertoires in COVID-19. Overall study findings and caveats: SARS-CoV and/or HKU1 spike cultures shared between roughly 6 and 28% of SARS-CoV-2 clonotypes.

CDR1 and CDR2 from the germline V gene are SNHLY and FYNNEI. The V end lost 4 bases, the J end lost 1 base, and 8 bases lay between the germline ends. The CDR3 consists of 14 residues. Sequencing was performed with immunoSEQ multiplex PCR; in TCRdb, only in-frame clones are kept and a portion is missing. The sample contains approximately 75,000 clones, around four fifths of which appear only once. With regard to this clone: Its antigen is not known.

These patients had recovered from COVID-19 ranging mild to severe. This TCR was recovered from a human donor who had COVID-19. The rearrangement uses TRBV2 and TRBJ2-1, with D perhaps matching TRBD2 (6 bases). This specimen was CD4+ T cells from peripheral blood, taken after recovery from COVID-19. CDR3 in DNA: TGTGCCAGCAGTGGCGGGGCTTCCTACAATGAGCAGTTCTTC. This sequence encodes CASSGGASYNEQFF.